These 9 T cell receptor beta chains came from one sample sequenced in a study of cytomegalovirus exposure and HLA in healthy donors. Primers: 60 Vbeta forward and 13 Jbeta reverse. Some clones are missing from TCRdb's copy, which holds only in-frame ones; the method was immunoSEQ multiplex PCR. In the table there are about 160,000 clones, around 84% of which are singletons. Sequences were obtained from PBMCs. Every receptor here comes from a man over 45 in good health and CMV-seropositive.

The DNA for the CDR3 is TGTGCCACCAGGGACAGCGTTAACTATGGCTACACCTTC. It is translated as CATRDSVNYGYTF. The V and J genes are TRBV10-3 and TRBJ1-2, with 7 bases that match TRBD1. V dropped 10 bases and J dropped 1; count of bases not matched to a gene: 6. CDR1 and CDR2 (germline): ENHRY, SYGVKD. The CDR3 runs 13 residues.

The chain employs TRBV5-1 and TRBJ2-1, with 8 nucleotides matching TRBD2. CDR3 size: 14 residues. V lost 2 bases to trimming and J lost 6 bases; unmatched junction nucleotides: 4. CDR1 is SGHRS and CDR2 is YFSETQ in the germline V gene. DNA for the CDR3: TGCGCCAGCAGCTTTCTAGCGGGTGGCAATGAGCAGTTCTTC. This sequence encodes CASSFLAGGNEQFF.

The chain links TRBV5-1 to TRBJ1-1, with 7 nucleotides matching TRBD1. This CDR3 contains 19 residues. Losses at the gene ends were 3 bases for V and 1 base for J; bases not matched to a gene: 18. CDR1 is SGHRS and CDR2 is YFSETQ in the germline V gene. CDR3: CASSSTGNHTLRWNTEAFF. The CDR3 region has the DNA TGCGCCAGCAGCTCGACAGGGAACCATACACTGAGGTGGAACACTGAAGCTTTCTTT.

The genes are TRBV11-2 and TRBJ2-1; 9 bases line up with TRBD1. Trimming removed 5 bases from V and 8 bases from J; junction bases left unmatched: 7. The CDR3 has 14 amino acids. CDR1 and CDR2 (germline): SGHAT, FQNNGV. CDR3 coding DNA: TGTGCCAGCAGCCCCCGGGACAGGGTCCATGAGCAGTTCTTC. Its protein is CASSPRDRVHEQFF.

The chain links TRBV6-5 to TRBJ2-1; 9 bases line up with TRBD2. The ends lost 4 bases at V and 0 bases at J; junction bases unmatched: 4. CDR1 is MNHEY and CDR2 is SVGAGI in the germline V gene. The CDR3 extends over 16 amino acids. The CDR3, as DNA: TGTGCCAGCAGTTTCATAGCGGGGGCCTCCTACAATGAGCAGTTCTTC. This codes for CASSFIAGASYNEQFF.

This clone was seen a handful of times. The V and J genes are TRBV11-2 and TRBJ2-5, with 12 bases fitting TRBD2. V shed 4 bases and J 3 bases; nucleotides not matched to a gene: 15. Germline-derived CDR1 and CDR2 are SGHAT and FQNNGV. The CDR3 totals 19 residues. CDR3 sequence: CASSSPLGVLAGGKETQYF. The DNA for the CDR3 is TGTGCCAGCAGCTCCCCCCTAGGAGTGCTAGCGGGAGGGAAAGAGACCCAGTACTTC.

The chain is built from TRBV21-1 and TRBJ1-5; the table's D call TRBD1 went unverified against the DNA. TRBV21-1 is shown as a pseudogene. The CDR3 loop spans 15 amino acids. The CDR3 loop is CASSTRDSSDQPQHF. CDR3 nucleotides: TGTGCCAGCAGCACACGGGACAGTTCAGATCAGCCCCAGCATTTT.

This clone was found a few times. The genes are TRBV5-1 and TRBJ1-1; 9 bases fit TRBD1. The CDR3 spans 17 residues. After removal of 5 bases from V and 1 base from J, the junction contained 12 bases not matched to a gene. Per the germline V gene, CDR1 is SGHRS and CDR2 is YFSETQ. Written as DNA, the CDR3 is TGCGCCAGCAGACCTTGGGGCGGGACAGGGCCGAACACTGAAGCTTTCTTT. It is translated as CASRPWGGTGPNTEAFF.

This clone was seen once. The chain is built from TRBV19 and TRBJ2-7; D perhaps matches TRBD1 (6 bases). The CDR3 is 13 residues long. Trimming shortened V by 7 bases and J by 2 bases, and 12 bases separated the two germline ends. Germline V CDR1 and CDR2: LNHDA, SQIVND (reference sequence). The CDR3 DNA follows: TGTGCCAGTAATGACGCAGGGGCCTACGAGCAGTACTTC. This translates into CASNDAGAYEQYF.